The clone carrying this T cell receptor (beta chain) was detected only a few times. Its antigen is unknown. This record belongs to a study of human T cells and chemical hapten exposure. Study-level background: Diphenylcyclopropenone doses were given weekly to the scalps of patients across the approximately 24-week study. Patch tests put 0.01% DPC on the upper back, read at 6 days. Study-level results: TCRs at a frequency above 1 in 1000 stayed unchanged with DPC sensitization.

Time point meaning: patch test 3, about 24 weeks after DPC sensitization. The sample's treatment: therapeutic diphenylcyclopropenone sensitization with weekly scalp DPC. Alopecia patients, 18 to 70 years old and DPC-suitable, served as donors. MiXCR, applied by TCRdb to the RACE reads, yields one record per CDR3 protein. The sample contains roughly 50,000 distinct CDR3 sequences, 9.9% of which appear only once. CDR3 length: 14 amino acids. The V gene end was trimmed by 5 bases and the J gene end by 4 bases; junction bases not matched to a gene: 7. The germline V gene encodes CDR1 MDHEN and CDR2 SYDVKM.

The J gene is TRBJ2-5, the V gene TRBV28; 7 bases match TRBD2. The sequenced sample was whole blood, obtained in connection with sensitization to the hapten diphenylcyclopropenone (DPC). The receptor was derived from a woman aged 40 to 49 with alopecia areata. Some clones in this sample may be carry-over from other donors' samples. The DNA of the CDR3 is TGTGCCAGCAGTCCCTTGAGGGAGGGAGAGACCCAGTACTTC. This encodes CASSPLREGETQYF.